The 27 T cell receptor beta chains in this list originate from one sample, sequenced in a study of cytomegalovirus exposure and HLA in healthy donors. Both 60 Vbeta primers and 13 Jbeta primers went into the PCR. Here immunoSEQ multiplex PCR was the method, and the copy in TCRdb shows in-frame clones only, minus some. Among roughly 130,000 clones listed, approximately 66% were seen once. The sequencing sample was made of PBMCs. The receptor set was obtained from a woman aged 40 to 50 in good health and CMV-seropositive.

The chain employs TRBV2 and TRBJ2-5; D remains ambiguous. CDR3 length: 19 amino acids. Trimming took 6 bases from V and 1 from J, leaving 27 bases between them. Germline lookup yields CDR1 SNHLY and CDR2 FYNNEI. The CDR3 DNA follows: TGTGCCAGCAGGGAGTACCCTCCCGGCCCCCAGCCATTCCAAGAGACCCAGTACTTC. It is translated as CASREYPPGPQPFQETQYF. The entire variable domain, with the rest obtained from reference TRBV2 and TRBJ2-5, is as follows: EPEVTQTPSHQVTQMGQEVILRCVPISNHLYFYWYRQILGQKVEFLVSFYNNEISEKSEIFDDQFSVERPDGSNFTLKIRSTKLEDSAMYFCASREYPPGPQPFQETQYFGPGTRLLVL.

The rearrangement uses TRBV9 and TRBJ1-5; D perhaps matches TRBD1 (6 bases). V was shortened by 3 bases and J by 7 bases, with 14 bases between the two germline ends. This CDR3 spans 14 amino acids. Per the germline V gene, CDR1 is SGDLS and CDR2 is YYNGEE. In DNA form, the CDR3 reads TGTGCCAGCAGCGCAGGGACACCGAGGCAGCCCCAGCATTTT. This translates into CASSAGTPRQPQHF. Full variable domain (rest looked up from reference TRBV9 and TRBJ1-5): DSGVTQTPKHLITATGQRVTLRCSPRSGDLSVYWYQQSLDQGLQFLIQYYNGEERAKGNILERFSAQQFPDLHSELNLSSLELGDSALYFCASSAGTPRQPQHFGDGTRLSIL.

Remarks on this clone: One junction end disagrees with the germline gene, perhaps due to a read error. The gene calls are TRBV7-9 and TRBJ2-5; 7 nucleotides align to TRBD2. This CDR3 contains 15 residues. The germline CDR1 and CDR2 sequences are SEHNR and FQNEAQ (reference sequence). The CDR3 here is CSSSPSSGTQETQYF. The CDR3, as DNA: TGTTCCAGCAGCCCTTCTAGCGGAACCCAAGAGACCCAGTACTTC.

V is TRBV9 and J is TRBJ2-1, with a weak D call TRBD1 (6 bases). Trimming pared 3 bases from V and 2 bases from J, leaving 15 bases between. The CDR3 extends over 16 amino acids. Germline V lookup: CDR1 SGDLS, CDR2 YYNGEE. Here the CDR3 DNA reads TGTGCCAGCAGCGACCTCCGACAGGAACCCTACAATGAGCAGTTCTTC. Translating it yields CASSDLRQEPYNEQFF.

This chain joins TRBV30 and TRBJ1-1, with TRBD1 identical over 7 bases. Germline V gene sequence: CDR1 GTSNPN, CDR2 SVGIG (reference sequence). The CDR3 runs to 13 residues. J lost 10 bases, V lost 2 bases, and 10 bases had no gene match. The CDR3 DNA sequence: TGTGCCTGGAGTACATACAGGGGACTAGTAGCTTTCTTT. It encodes CAWSTYRGLVAFF.

The CDR3 loop is CASSQGFEDEQFF. CDR3 DNA: TGTGCCAGCAGCCAAGGATTTGAGGATGAGCAGTTCTTC. The V gene is TRBV4-2, the J gene TRBJ2-1; D not certain. The CDR3 extends over 13 amino acids. Germline CDR1 reads LGHNA; CDR2 reads YNFKEQ. V lost 1 base and J lost 8, with 9 bases in between.

This chain uses TRBV7-9 with TRBJ2-1, with 12 positions matching TRBD2. The CDR3 covers 15 residues. Unmatched junction bases numbered 7, after V lost 0 bases and J lost 13 bases. Per germline, CDR1 SEHNR and CDR2 FQNEAQ (reference sequence). In DNA, the CDR3 is TGTGCCAGCAGCTTAGCAGGGGGTGGACTAGCGGGACAGTTCTTC. As protein: CASSLAGGGLAGQFF.

The rearrangement joins TRBV9 to TRBJ2-3; 12 bases agree with TRBD2. V trimming: 3 bases; J trimming: 4 bases; junction bases outside the gene matches: 6. The CDR3 consists of 16 residues. Germline loops: CDR1 SGDLS, CDR2 YYNGEE. The CDR3 DNA sequence: TGTGCCAGCAGCGCCAATCTAGCGGGGGGGGCAGATACGCAGTATTTT. Residues: CASSANLAGGADTQYF.

This rearrangement joins TRBV6-1 to TRBJ1-5; 12 bases fit TRBD1. The CDR3 totals 14 residues. Trimming removed 7 bases from V and 7 bases from J; junction bases left unmatched: 5. Germline CDR1 reads MNHNS; CDR2 reads SASEGT. This chain's CDR3 is CASTGTGGDQPQHF. The DNA of the CDR3 is TGTGCCAGCACCGGGACAGGGGGCGACCAGCCCCAGCATTTT.

This clone showed up just a few times. The J gene is TRBJ1-1, the V gene TRBV5-4; 9 bases align to TRBD1. Germline V gene sequence: CDR1 SGHNT, CDR2 YYREEE (reference sequence). The junction had 8 bases not matched to a gene; V was cut back by 4 bases and J by 1 base. The CDR3 is 16 amino acids. The CDR3 nucleotides are TGTGCCAGCAGCCAAGGGACAGGGCCGACGAACACTGAAGCTTTCTTT. It yields the protein CASSQGTGPTNTEAFF. The full variable domain, its missing parts supplied by reference TRBV5-4 and TRBJ1-1, is ETGVTQSPTHLIKTRGQQVTLRCSSQSGHNTVSWYQQALGQGPQFIFQYYREEENGRGNFPPRFSGLQFPNYSSELNVNALELDDSALYLCASSQGTGPTNTEAFFGQGTRLTVV.

The chain uses TRBV18 and TRBJ1-6; tentatively, D is TRBD1 (6 bases). Trimming left V 5 bases short and J 4 bases short, with 9 bases between. CDR1 is KGHSH, CDR2 LQKENI, per germline. The CDR3 contains 14 residues. This CDR3 reads CASSTGTYNSPLHF. The CDR3 bases are TGTGCCAGCTCAACCGGGACATATAATTCACCCCTCCACTTT.

The gene calls are TRBV27 and TRBJ2-7, with D possibly being TRBD2 (6 bases). There are 14 residues in the CDR3. Trimming pared 3 bases from V and 5 bases from J, leaving 14 bases between. Germline V lookup: CDR1 MNHEY, CDR2 SMNVEV (reference sequence). CDR3 sequence reads: CASSLWQRVDEQYF. CDR3 in DNA: TGTGCCAGCAGTTTGTGGCAGCGGGTCGACGAGCAGTACTTC.

The chain combines TRBV9 with TRBJ1-2, with 9 bases fitting TRBD1. V dropped 3 bases and J dropped 7; count of bases not matched to a gene: 4. CDR3 size: 13 residues. Germline loops: CDR1 SGDLS, CDR2 YYNGEE. In DNA, the CDR3 is TGTGCCAGCAGCGATACAGGGGGCAGTGGCTACACCTTC. Residues: CASSDTGGSGYTF.

This clone was detected only a few times. The gene calls are TRBV4-2 and TRBJ2-7; 7 nucleotides agree with TRBD2. Per germline, CDR1 LGHNA and CDR2 YNFKEQ. V was pared by 0 bases and J by 0 bases, with 8 bases of the junction left unmatched. The CDR3 totals 17 residues. The CDR3 loop is CASSQDPSGVISYEQYF. The CDR3 coding sequence is TGTGCCAGCAGCCAAGATCCGAGCGGGGTCATCTCCTACGAGCAGTACTTC.

The gene calls are TRBV5-6 and TRBJ1-1; TRBD1 matches at 8 bases. CDR3 length: 13 residues. Germline lookup yields CDR1 SGHDT and CDR2 YYEEEE. V dropped 4 bases and J dropped 8; count of bases not matched to a gene: 7. DNA of the CDR3: TGTGCCAGCAGCGGCGACAGGGGACGGGAAGCTTTCTTT. Its translation is CASSGDRGREAFF.

About this clone itself: The sample has other DNA sequences that encode this CDR3 too. The V gene is TRBV7-9, the J gene TRBJ2-1, with 9 bases that match TRBD2. The CDR3 runs 15 residues. V shed 2 bases and J 7 bases; nucleotides not matched to a gene: 6. CDR1 is SEHNR, CDR2 FQNEAQ, per germline (reference sequence). The CDR3 bases are TGTGCCAGCAGCTTATTGGCGGGGGGGCCTAATGAGCAGTTCTTC. It specifies CASSLLAGGPNEQFF.

This chain's CDR3 is CASIMGSDGDTQYF. DNA of the CDR3: TGCGCCAGCATTATGGGTAGCGACGGAGATACGCAGTATTTT. This rearrangement joins TRBV5-1 to TRBJ2-3, with a weak D call TRBD2 (5 bases). This CDR3 has 14 amino acids. V was pared by 6 bases and J by 5 bases, with 16 bases between. The germline gives CDR1 SGHRS, CDR2 YFSETQ.

The V and J genes are TRBV28 and TRBJ1-5; the D is unclear. Germline V gives CDR1 MDHEN, CDR2 SYDVKM. CDR3 length: 16 amino acids. V gave up 3 bases and J gave up 0 bases, with 12 bases separating them. The CDR3 loop reads CASSLPYGYSNQPQHF. CDR3 nucleotides: TGTGCCAGCAGTTTGCCCTACGGTTATAGCAATCAGCCCCAGCATTTT.

This sequence joins TRBV30 and TRBJ2-2; 9 bases agree with TRBD1. This CDR3 region has 14 residues. The germline gives CDR1 GTSNPN, CDR2 SVGIG (reference sequence). J gave up 8 bases and V 3 bases, and 7 bases lay outside the gene matches. The CDR3 DNA reads as TGTGCCTGGAGGGGGACAGGGTCAATAGGGGAGCTGTTTTTT. Translating gives CAWRGTGSIGELFF.

The rearrangement links TRBV2 to TRBJ1-4; 7 positions agree with TRBD1. This CDR3 has 14 amino acids. The J segment lost 7 bases and the V segment lost 6 bases, leaving 8 bases of the junction unmatched. Germline V CDR1 and CDR2: SNHLY, FYNNEI. The CDR3 region has the DNA TGTGCCAGCAGGGGGACAGCAGCCTCTGAAAAACTGTTTTTT. Its protein is CASRGTAASEKLFF.

V usage is TRBV15 and J usage is TRBJ1-4; the D gene is possibly TRBD1 (5 bases). With 0 bases removed from V and 2 bases from J, the gap between germline ends came to 16 bases. Germline CDR1 and CDR2: LNHNV and YYDKDF (reference sequence). The CDR3 covers 18 residues. The chain's CDR3 is CATSRDQVTATTNEKLFF. In nucleotides, the CDR3 is TGTGCCACCAGCAGAGATCAAGTGACAGCGACGACTAATGAAAAACTGTTTTTT.

In its sample, this clone was seen a few times. This chain links TRBV7-3 with TRBJ2-5, with 8 positions matching TRBD2. The junction had 8 bases not matched to a gene; V was cut back by 5 bases and J by 3 bases. This CDR3 contains 15 residues. Germline CDR1 and CDR2: SGHTA and FQGTGA. For the CDR3, the DNA is TGTGCCAGCAGCCCCCAACTAGCGGAGGAAGAGACCCAGTACTTC. This translates into CASSPQLAEEETQYF.

As concerns this clone: The same CDR3 is also encoded by other DNA sequences in this sample. The chain employs TRBV6-5 and TRBJ2-7, with D perhaps matching TRBD1 (6 bases). The CDR3 is 13 residues long. Germline-derived CDR1 and CDR2 are MNHEY and SVGAGI. Trimming took off 7 bases at V and 3 bases at J, with 13 bases between the two ends. The CDR3 loop reads CASNLRGSYEQYF. CDR3 nucleotide sequence: TGTGCCAGCAACCTCAGGGGAAGCTACGAGCAGTACTTC.

The V call is TRBV6-6, the J call TRBJ2-7, with no clear D. The CDR3 spans 13 residues. V was pared by 2 bases and J by 5 bases, with 10 bases between. Germline V gene lookup returns CDR1 MNHNY and CDR2 SVGAGI (reference sequence). The CDR3 region has the DNA TGTGCCAGCAGTTACCGAAGCCTAGACGAGCAGTACTTC. Protein product: CASSYRSLDEQYF.

This chain joins TRBV6-1 and TRBJ1-1; 8 bases match TRBD1. The junction had 10 bases not matched to a gene; V was cut back by 6 bases and J by 4 bases. Germline V CDR1 and CDR2: MNHNS, SASEGT. CDR3 length: 15 residues. The DNA of the CDR3 is TGTGCCAGCAGCTTTACCGGACAGGGTTTCACTGAAGCTTTCTTT. Translation: CASSFTGQGFTEAFF.

The CDR3 sequence is CASSTENESGEKLFF. The CDR3 region has the DNA TGTGCCAGTAGTACCGAAAATGAAAGCGGCGAAAAACTGTTTTTT. The chain is built from TRBV19 and TRBJ1-4; D is undetermined. The CDR3 runs 15 residues. Germline assignment: CDR1 LNHDA and CDR2 SQIVND (reference sequence). V lost 4 bases and J lost 8, with 17 bases in between. The variable domain in full, with the rest retrieved from reference TRBV19 and TRBJ1-4, is DGGITQSPKYLFRKEGQNVTLSCEQNLNHDAMYWYRQDPGQGLRLIYYSQIVNDFQKGDIAEGYSVSREKKESFPLTVTSAQKNPTAFYLCASSTENESGEKLFFGSGTQLSVL.

V usage is TRBV28 and J usage is TRBJ2-7; 7 bases line up with TRBD2. With 7 bases clipped from V and 3 bases from J, the junction kept 3 bases outside the gene matches. Germline V gene sequence: CDR1 MDHEN, CDR2 SYDVKM. The CDR3 spans 12 residues. The CDR3 protein is CASKASGYEQYF. For the CDR3, the DNA is TGTGCCAGCAAGGCTAGCGGCTACGAGCAGTACTTC.